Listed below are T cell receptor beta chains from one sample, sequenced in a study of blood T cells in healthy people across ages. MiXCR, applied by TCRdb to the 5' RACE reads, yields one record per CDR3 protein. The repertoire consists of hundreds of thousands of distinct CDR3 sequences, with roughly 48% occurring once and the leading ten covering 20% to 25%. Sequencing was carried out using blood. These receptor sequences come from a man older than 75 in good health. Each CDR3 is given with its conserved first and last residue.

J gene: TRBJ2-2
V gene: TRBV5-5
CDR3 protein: CACSPILIGFSGELFF

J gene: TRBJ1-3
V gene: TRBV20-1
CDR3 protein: CSAVPPGARGNTIYF

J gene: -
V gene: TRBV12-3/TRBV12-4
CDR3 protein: CASSLGTASTYEQYF

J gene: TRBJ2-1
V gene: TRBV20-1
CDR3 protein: CSAQLSSYNEQFF

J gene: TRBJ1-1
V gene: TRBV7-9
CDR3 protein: CASSPFGQLNTEAFF

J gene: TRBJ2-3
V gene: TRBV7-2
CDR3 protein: CASSARVASPSTDTQYF

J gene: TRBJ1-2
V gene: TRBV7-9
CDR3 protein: CASSVVGDSGYTF

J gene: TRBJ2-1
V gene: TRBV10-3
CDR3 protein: CAISDPMRTSGNEQFF

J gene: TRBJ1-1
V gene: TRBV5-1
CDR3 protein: CASSPRTTADTEAFF

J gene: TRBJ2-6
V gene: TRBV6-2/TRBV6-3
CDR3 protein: CASGLGRARGANVPTF

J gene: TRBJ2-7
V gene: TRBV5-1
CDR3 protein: CASSLASRSFYEEQYF

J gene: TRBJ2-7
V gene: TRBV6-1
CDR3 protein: CASSKNPVGQGASYEQYF

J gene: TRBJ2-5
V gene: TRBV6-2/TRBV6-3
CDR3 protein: CASSFQGQGLQETQYF

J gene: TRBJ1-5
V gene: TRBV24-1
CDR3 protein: CATSRTGGSQPQHF

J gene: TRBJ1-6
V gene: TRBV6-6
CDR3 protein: CASSYGNSPLHF

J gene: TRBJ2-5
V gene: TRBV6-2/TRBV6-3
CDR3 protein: CASSPNWERGETQYF

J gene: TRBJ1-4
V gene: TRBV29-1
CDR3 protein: CSVQTSTNEKLFF

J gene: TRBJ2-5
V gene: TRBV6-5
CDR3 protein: CASSYSGNRGGTQYF

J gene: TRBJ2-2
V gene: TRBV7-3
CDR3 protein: CASSLTGAPIGELFF

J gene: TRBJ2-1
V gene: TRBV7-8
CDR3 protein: CASGLWGRDNEQFF

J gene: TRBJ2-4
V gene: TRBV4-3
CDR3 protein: CASSQTWASSEWEMNGDIQYF

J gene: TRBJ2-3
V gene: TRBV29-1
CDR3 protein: CSVFWDTQYF

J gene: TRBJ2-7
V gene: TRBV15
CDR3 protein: CATSRDPAGGYEQYF

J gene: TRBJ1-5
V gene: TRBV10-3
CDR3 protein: CAISEGQESQPQHF

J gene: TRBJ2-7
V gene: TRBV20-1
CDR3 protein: CSAPPPGQRSSYEQYF

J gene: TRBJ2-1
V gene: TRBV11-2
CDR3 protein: CASSSGQALYNEQFF

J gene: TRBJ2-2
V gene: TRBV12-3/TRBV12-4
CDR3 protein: CASSSMNTGELFF

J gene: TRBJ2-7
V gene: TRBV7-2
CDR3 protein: CASTLTPNSYEQYF

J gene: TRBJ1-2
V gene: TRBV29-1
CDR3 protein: CSVVVGSYGYTF

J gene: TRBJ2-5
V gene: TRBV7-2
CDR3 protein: CASRTLEQTQYF

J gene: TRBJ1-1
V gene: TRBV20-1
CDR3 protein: CSALGRTEAFF

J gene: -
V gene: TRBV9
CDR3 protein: CASSVVGSGGEQYF

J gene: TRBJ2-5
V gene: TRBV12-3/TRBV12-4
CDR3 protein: CASSLARGTQYF

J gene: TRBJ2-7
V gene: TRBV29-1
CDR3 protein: CSVETSGPYEQYF

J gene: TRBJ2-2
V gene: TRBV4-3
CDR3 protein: CASSQDASPNTGELFF

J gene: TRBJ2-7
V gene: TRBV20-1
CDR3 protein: CSAVDRGRSYEQYF

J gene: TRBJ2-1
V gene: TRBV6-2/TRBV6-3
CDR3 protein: CASSRQLSSYNEQFF

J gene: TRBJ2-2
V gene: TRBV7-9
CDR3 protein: CASSLIGSRRTGELFF

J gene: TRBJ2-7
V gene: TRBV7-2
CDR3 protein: CASSPSGTGAYEQYF

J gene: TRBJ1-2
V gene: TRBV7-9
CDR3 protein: CASSSQGRYGYTF

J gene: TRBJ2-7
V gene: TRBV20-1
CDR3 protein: CSASIGASGSYEQYF

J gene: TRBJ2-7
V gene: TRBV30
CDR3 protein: CAWASDIPYEQYF